This passage covers 10 T cell receptor beta chains from one sample sequenced in a study of T cell responses to AZD1222 COVID-19 vaccine. The method was immunoSEQ multiplex PCR; TCRdb's version includes in-frame clones alone and lacks a portion of them. The profile shows tens of thousands of clones, approximately 88% of them singletons. The source material was peripheral blood, sampled 28 days after the second AZD1222 dose. The receptors derive from an adult who received the AZD1222 COVID-19 vaccine.

This clone was counted only a few times. The chain couples TRBV5-1 to TRBJ2-6; D is ambiguous. The V gene's germline CDR1 is SGHRS and CDR2 YFSETQ. The CDR3 covers 16 residues. Deletions cut 6 bases from V and 1 base from J, with 14 bases between. The CDR3 reads CASILRLFSGANVLTF. In nucleotides, the CDR3 is TGCGCCAGCATCCTGAGACTTTTTTCTGGGGCCAACGTCCTGACTTTC.

This chain connects TRBV7-9 to TRBJ2-7, with D perhaps TRBD1 (6 bases). From germline, CDR1 is SEHNR and CDR2 FQNEAQ (reference sequence). V lost 4 bases and J lost 1, with 11 bases in between. The CDR3 contains 14 residues. DNA for the CDR3: TGTGCCAGCAGCTCCTGGGACATTTCCTACGAGCAGTACTTC. Protein product: CASSSWDISYEQYF.

The V gene is TRBV5-1, the J gene TRBJ2-3; TRBD1 aligns across 8 bases. Trimming took 0 bases from V and 2 from J; bases not matched to a gene: 5. CDR3 length: 16 amino acids. Germline V CDR1 and CDR2: SGHRS, YFSETQ. The CDR3 region has the DNA TGCGCCAGCAGCTTGGGTGGACAGGGTTCCACAGATACGCAGTATTTT. Translated, it gives CASSLGGQGSTDTQYF.

This chain joins TRBV2 and TRBJ2-7; possibly TRBD1 for D (5 bases). V was shortened by 5 bases and J by 4 bases, with 9 bases between the two germline ends. This CDR3 region has 12 residues. CDR1 is SNHLY and CDR2 is FYNNEI in the germline V gene. The CDR3 loop reads CASSYQGYEQYF. The CDR3 nucleotides are TGTGCCAGCAGTTACCAGGGTTACGAGCAGTACTTC. Full variable domain (outside the CDR3, taken from reference TRBV2 and TRBJ2-7): EPEVTQTPSHQVTQMGQEVILRCVPISNHLYFYWYRQILGQKVEFLVSFYNNEISEKSEIFDDQFSVERPDGSNFTLKIRSTKLEDSAMYFCASSYQGYEQYFGPGTRLTVT.

This sequence joins TRBV29-1 and TRBJ1-1; 10 bases align to TRBD1. V gave up 3 bases and J gave up 8 bases; unmatched junction bases: 15. There are 16 residues in the CDR3. Germline V gives CDR1 SQVTM, CDR2 ANQGSEA. The CDR3 is CSVDPSLTGGRGEAFF. Here the CDR3 DNA reads TGCAGCGTTGACCCAAGCTTGACAGGGGGCCGGGGGGAAGCTTTCTTT.

The rearrangement joins TRBV11-2 to TRBJ2-1, with a possible D match to TRBD1 (6 bases). The germline CDR1 and CDR2 sequences are SGHAT and FQNNGV. This CDR3 region has 13 residues. V lost 0 bases to trimming and J lost 7 bases, with 7 bases between them. CDR3: CASSLDRGNEQFF. The CDR3, as DNA: TGTGCCAGCAGCTTAGATAGGGGGAATGAGCAGTTCTTC. Full variable domain (remainder filled in from reference TRBV11-2 and TRBJ2-1): EAGVAQSPRYKIIEKRQSVAFWCNPISGHATLYWYQQILGQGPKLLIQFQNNGVVDDSQLPKDRFSAERLKGVDSTLKIQPAKLEDSAVYLCASSLDRGNEQFFGPGTRLTVL.

This clone was counted a single time. V is TRBV27 and J is TRBJ1-5, with TRBD1 identical over 10 bases. V lost 8 bases to trimming and J lost 5 bases; unmatched junction nucleotides: 3. This CDR3 is built from 13 residues. Germline V gene lookup returns CDR1 MNHEY and CDR2 SMNVEV (reference sequence). The CDR3 spells CASRGQGYQPQHF. DNA of the CDR3: TGTGCCAGCCGGGGACAGGGGTATCAGCCCCAGCATTTT.

The genes are TRBV9 and TRBJ1-4; no clear D. V was clipped by 0 bases and J by 3 bases, with 9 bases between them. Per the germline V gene, CDR1 is SGDLS and CDR2 is YYNGEE. This CDR3 has 15 residues. The CDR3 DNA follows: TGTGCCAGCAGCGTAGACGGCAGATCTAATGAAAAACTGTTTTTT. It yields the protein CASSVDGRSNEKLFF.

The chain couples TRBV30 to TRBJ2-5, with 13 bases identical to TRBD2. The V and J ends lost 3 bases and 7 bases, in that order; junction bases with no gene match: 11. This CDR3 has 16 amino acids. Germline CDR1 is GTSNPN and CDR2 is SVGIG (reference sequence). The CDR3 DNA reads as TGTGCCTGGAGAGCCGGACTAGCGGGGGAACTAGGGACCCAGTACTTC. This encodes CAWRAGLAGELGTQYF.

This chain uses TRBV9 with TRBJ1-2; 8 bases match TRBD1. Per the germline V gene, CDR1 is SGDLS and CDR2 is YYNGEE. This CDR3 has 15 residues. Germline trimming cut 2 bases from V and 2 bases from J; bases unmatched to any gene: 5. The CDR3 DNA reads TGTGCCAGCAGCGTTGGGACAGGTGCGAACTATGGCTACACCTTC. As protein: CASSVGTGANYGYTF.